The clone carrying this TCR beta chain appeared many times. Its antigen is still unknown. The CDR3 runs to 20 residues. Trimming cost V 1 base and J 4 bases, with 27 bases left between them. The germline CDR1 and CDR2 sequences are SEHNR and FQNEAQ (reference sequence). This specimen belongs to a study of T cell repertoires in cytomegalovirus infection. Turning to the study itself: Indications came from public TCR beta signatures; they pointed to CMV infection and to a matching HLA type.

TCRdb passed the reads through MiXCR, listing each CDR3 protein once. The repertoire holds about 97,000 distinct CDR3 sequences, with about 15% as singletons. Study-level findings and limits: Summed public TCR beta family frequency identified CMV carriers bearing the relevant HLA. Within the response measured ex vivo, HLA-C-restricted CMV-specific TCR beta clonotypes were dominant.

The TCR sequence derives from a human donor in good health (CMV status not recorded). Some clones in this sample may be carry-over from other donors' samples. Specimen: PBMCs. This chain links TRBV7-9 with TRBJ2-3; D may be TRBD2 (5 bases). The CDR3 nucleotides are TGTGCCAGCAGCTTAGTAGGTCGGGGTTGGCACCAAGCCCCGGCAGATACGCAGTATTTT. Its protein is CASSLVGRGWHQAPADTQYF.